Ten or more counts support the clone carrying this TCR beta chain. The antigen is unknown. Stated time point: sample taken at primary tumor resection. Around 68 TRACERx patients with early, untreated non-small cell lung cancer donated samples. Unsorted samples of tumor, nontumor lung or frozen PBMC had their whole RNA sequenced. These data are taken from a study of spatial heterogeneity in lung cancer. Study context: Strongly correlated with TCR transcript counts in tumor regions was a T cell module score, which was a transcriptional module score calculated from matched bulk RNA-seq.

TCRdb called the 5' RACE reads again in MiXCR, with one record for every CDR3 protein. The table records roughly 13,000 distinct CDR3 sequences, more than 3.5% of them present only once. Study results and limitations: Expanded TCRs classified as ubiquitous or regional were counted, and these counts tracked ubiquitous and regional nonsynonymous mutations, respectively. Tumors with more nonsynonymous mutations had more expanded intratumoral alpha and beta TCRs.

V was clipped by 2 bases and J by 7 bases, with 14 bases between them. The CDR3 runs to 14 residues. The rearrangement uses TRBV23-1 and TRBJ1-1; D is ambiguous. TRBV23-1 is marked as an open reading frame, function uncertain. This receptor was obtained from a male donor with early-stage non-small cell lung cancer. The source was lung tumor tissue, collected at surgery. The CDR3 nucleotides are TGCGCCAGCAGTCAACGGTCCTGGCCGGTTGAAGCTTTCTTT. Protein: CASSQRSWPVEAFF.